The 13 T cell receptor beta chains in this list originate from one sample, sequenced in a study of blood T cell repertoires in COVID-19. Some clones are missing from TCRdb's copy, which holds only in-frame ones; the method was immunoSEQ multiplex PCR. The sample yields tens of thousands of clones, roughly 93% seen once. The sequenced material came from peripheral blood. The receptors were sampled from a human donor in a cohort sampled during active COVID-19.

This clone was counted once. The chain links TRBV7-9 to TRBJ2-1; no reliable D call. The CDR3 is 11 residues long. Germline-derived CDR1 and CDR2 are SEHNR and FQNEAQ (reference sequence). Trimming removed 5 bases from V and 6 bases from J, with 5 bases in between. CDR3 in DNA: TGTGCCAGCAGCCCAATCAATGAGCAGTTCTTC. Protein sequence: CASSPINEQFF.

This rearrangement joins TRBV6-6 to TRBJ2-7; D is undetermined. Between the trimmed V and J ends, which lost 3 bases and 1 base, there was a span of 13 bases. The CDR3 runs 15 residues. CDR1 is MNHNY, CDR2 SVGAGI, per germline (reference sequence). CDR3 nucleotides: TGTGCCAGCAGTTATATGGCCCATTCGTCCTACGAGCAGTACTTC. Protein sequence: CASSYMAHSSYEQYF.

V and J are TRBV7-6 and TRBJ2-7, with TRBD2 identical over 10 bases. The CDR3 length is 15 residues. V gave up 5 bases and J gave up 2 bases; unmatched junction bases: 6. Germline-derived CDR1 and CDR2 are SGHVS and FNYEAQ. DNA of the CDR3: TGTGCCAGCAGCCCTGGGACTAGCGCAGCCTACGAGCAGTACTTC. This sequence encodes CASSPGTSAAYEQYF.

The genes are TRBV9 and TRBJ2-7; D may be TRBD1 (6 bases). CDR3 length: 16 residues. V shed 0 bases and J shed 3 bases, with 16 bases lying between them. Germline values: CDR1 SGDLS, CDR2 YYNGEE. CDR3: CASSVDPGQGIYEQYF. The DNA of the CDR3 is TGTGCCAGCAGCGTAGACCCCGGGCAGGGGATCTACGAGCAGTACTTC.

V is TRBV6-5 and J is TRBJ2-3; 10 bases agree with TRBD2. Looked up from germline, CDR1 is MNHEY and CDR2 is SVGAGI. J was trimmed by 4 bases and V by 5 bases; bases with no gene match: 6. The CDR3 is made up of 15 amino acids. The CDR3 is CASSILLAGADTQYF. The DNA of the CDR3 is TGTGCCAGCAGTATTCTTCTAGCGGGAGCAGATACGCAGTATTTT.

In this sample, this clone turned up once. The rearrangement links TRBV6-2 or TRBV6-3 to TRBJ2-7; 9 bases are a match to TRBD2. Germline-derived CDR1 and CDR2 are MNHEY and SVGEGT. J was trimmed by 2 bases and V by 0 bases; bases with no gene match: 8. The CDR3 consists of 17 residues. This chain's CDR3 is CASSYSHGGRDTYEQYF. In DNA form, the CDR3 reads TGTGCCAGCAGTTACTCGCATGGCGGGAGGGACACCTACGAGCAGTACTTC.

The V gene is TRBV29-1, the J gene TRBJ1-2, with 10 bases aligning to TRBD1. V lost 2 bases and J lost 4; bases outside the gene matches: 4. The CDR3 has 14 amino acids. Per the germline V gene, CDR1 is SQVTM and CDR2 is ANQGSEA. The CDR3 is CSVELGTGAYGYTF. The DNA for the CDR3 is TGCAGCGTTGAACTCGGGACAGGGGCCTATGGCTACACCTTC.

V is TRBV11-2 and J is TRBJ1-1; D possibly corresponds to TRBD1 (6 bases). The ends were cut back, 1 base at V and 5 bases at J, with 11 bases in the middle. Germline V lookup: CDR1 SGHAT, CDR2 FQNNGV. The CDR3 consists of 14 residues. The CDR3: CASSLVGARTEAFF. The CDR3 region has the DNA TGTGCCAGCAGCTTAGTGGGGGCGCGGACTGAAGCTTTCTTT.

The chain links TRBV25-1 to TRBJ1-1; 8 bases agree with TRBD1. V dropped 1 base and J dropped 0; count of bases not matched to a gene: 1. This CDR3 is 15 amino acids long. CDR1 is MGHDK, CDR2 SYGVNS, per germline. The CDR3 DNA reads TGTGCCAGCAGTGAATCGACAGGGGTGAACACTGAAGCTTTCTTT. It codes for CASSESTGVNTEAFF.

The chain carries TRBV4-1 and TRBJ2-7; the match to TRBD1 covers 7 bases. This CDR3 is 16 amino acids long. Germline CDR1 and CDR2: MGHRA and YSYEKL. J gave up 0 bases and V 1 base, and 6 bases lay outside the gene matches. The CDR3 loop reads CASSQGKGQSSYEQYF. DNA of the CDR3: TGCGCCAGCAGCCAAGGGAAGGGACAGAGCTCCTACGAGCAGTACTTC.

The chain uses TRBV5-1 and TRBJ2-7; D not certain. The V gene's germline CDR1 is SGHRS and CDR2 YFSETQ. The CDR3 has 15 amino acids. The V end lost 0 bases, the J end lost 1 base, and 11 bases lay between the germline ends. The CDR3 DNA reads TGCGCCAGCAGCTTGGGTACAGCTCAGTCCTACGAGCAGTACTTC. Protein product: CASSLGTAQSYEQYF.

This clone showed up just once. The chain couples TRBV7-9 to TRBJ1-2; D not certain. CDR1 and CDR2 from the germline V gene are SEHNR and FQNEAQ (reference sequence). V lost 2 bases, J lost 3 bases, and 4 bases lay in between. The CDR3 has 12 amino acids. The CDR3 sequence: CASSLQDYGYTF. DNA of the CDR3: TGTGCCAGCAGCTTACAGGACTATGGCTACACCTTC.

The chain links TRBV9 to TRBJ2-2; D is ambiguous. Trimming removed 4 bases at V and 4 bases at J, with 5 bases between. CDR1 and CDR2 from the germline V gene are SGDLS and YYNGEE. CDR3 length equals 12 residues. The CDR3 DNA is TGTGCCAGCAGCCCATTCACCGGGGAGCTGTTTTTT. Its translation is CASSPFTGELFF.